This T cell receptor beta chain is from a study of CD8+CD57+ T cells in acquired aplastic anemia (dated by TCRdb to 2017 to 2018). General notes on the study: DNA extracted from sorted CD4+ and CD8+ cells had a mean of about 3 ug, with a range of roughly 0.2 to 27.4 ug.

The CDR3 starts with the cysteine, ends with the phenylalanine, and has 17 residues. Kept here is only the CDR3 DNA, which spans 51 bases and is read in frame from base 1. From the germline V gene (reference sequence), CDR1 is SSHAT and CDR2 is FNYEAQ. TCR repertoires of sorted CD4+ and CD8+ blood T cells from severe aplastic anemia patients and healthy subjects were deep-sequenced in the study. Ficoll-Paque density gradient centrifugation was used to isolate peripheral blood mononuclear cells. CD4+ and CD8+ T cells were sorted by FACS or magnetic beads before DNA extraction. Genomic DNA served as template for TCR beta VDJ combination and CDR3 sequence profiling. An Illumina HiSeq 2000 was used for TCR repertoire sequencing. Concerning the study's data processing: Repertoire assessment relied on Simpson's diversity index, CDR3 size and DJ length profiles, and TRBV/TRBJ rearrangement plots. The most abundant DNA sequence in the deep sequencing data was defined as the immunodominant clone. CDR3 amino acid sequences were checked for sharing across subjects and were also compared against the VDJdb database and published repertoires. TCRdb itself trimmed the public reads at Q25 with fastp, ran MiXCR and retained productive beta chains. For every CDR3 protein sequence, its rows merge into one entry that carries the most common genes and DNA. TCRdb's processing, not the study's, gives the V and J calls here. Within this sample are under 200,000 distinct CDR3 sequences, with 64% of them counted one time only. The top ten clones comprise around 46% of the sample.

Paper-wide results and their limitations: Around 27 CD8+ CDR3 sequences were found in both patients and controls but appeared to be highly expressed in patients and within the immunodominant clones of the patients. No significant difference in CD8+ Simpson's diversity was found between patients and healthy controls (P=0.060).

In regard to this clonotype: Which antigen it targets is not known. The junction does not match germline at one end; this may be a read error.

This clonotype was sampled from a human donor with severe aplastic anemia or a healthy control (not recorded which). The rearrangement combines TRBV7-7 with TRBJ2-3, with the D assignment possibly TRBD1 or TRBD2, given 5 matching bases for each. The sequenced sample consisted of sorted CD4+, CD8+, or CD8+CD57+ T cells (not recorded which) from PBMCs. The DNA sequence follows: TGTGCTAGCAGCTTATTAGCTCGGGGACCTGGCACAGATACGCAGTATTTT. Its translation is CASSLLARGPGTDTQYF.